A selection of T cell receptor beta chains follows, all from one sample in a study of human T cells and chemical hapten exposure. Each CDR3 protein gets one entry after TCRdb re-called the RACE reads with MiXCR. The sample shows some 50,000 distinct CDR3 sequences, around 9.3% of them seen only once. Sequencing was performed on whole blood, taken in connection with sensitization to the hapten diphenylcyclopropenone (DPC). The origin of the receptors is a woman between 35 and 50 years old with alopecia areata. Some clones in this sample may be carry-over from other donors' samples. The CDR3 runs from the conserved cysteine through the conserved F or W. Fields, in order: clone size, V gene, CDR3 protein. Clone size appears in some rows only: once, few, many, or a class for an expanded clone.

abundance: many
v_gene: TRBV19
CDR3aa: CASTVDRGNQPQHF

abundance: few
v_gene: TRBV6-5
CDR3aa: CASRFSGNYGYTF

abundance: .
v_gene: TRBV20-1
CDR3aa: CSARDRATNEKLFF

abundance: once
v_gene: TRBV15
CDR3aa: CATSRDLVRNTEAFF

abundance: many
v_gene: TRBV6-2/TRBV6-3
CDR3aa: CASSQSGGGYNEQFF

abundance: many
v_gene: TRBV7-9
CDR3aa: CASSPLDEQFF

abundance: many
v_gene: TRBV4-2
CDR3aa: CASSQGQFTGELFF

abundance: many
v_gene: TRBV7-2
CDR3aa: CASSLALDNTGELFF

abundance: many
v_gene: TRBV30
CDR3aa: CAWSVSENTEAFF

abundance: many
v_gene: TRBV19
CDR3aa: CASSIGAGGSTEAFF

abundance: .
v_gene: TRBV11-2
CDR3aa: CASSLEGLALAEQFF

abundance: many
v_gene: TRBV7-9
CDR3aa: CASSPFSSGNTIYF

abundance: few
v_gene: TRBV6-6
CDR3aa: CASHAWGTNEKLFF

abundance: once
v_gene: TRBV4-1
CDR3aa: CASSQDGNTIYF

abundance: many
v_gene: TRBV9
CDR3aa: CASSIAPAGNYEQYF

abundance: few
v_gene: TRBV12-3/TRBV12-4
CDR3aa: CASSYLNTGELFF

abundance: .
v_gene: TRBV7-2
CDR3aa: CASSLVGLAGTDTQYF

abundance: .
v_gene: TRBV29-1
CDR3aa: CSVTSGTLAFEQFF

abundance: many
v_gene: TRBV18
CDR3aa: CASSTTGTGNQPQHF

abundance: many
v_gene: TRBV28
CDR3aa: CASRREINQPQHF

abundance: .
v_gene: TRBV5-1
CDR3aa: CASSLVRGSTDTQYF

abundance: many
v_gene: TRBV20-1
CDR3aa: CSASSLLQVYNEQFF

abundance: .
v_gene: TRBV4-2
CDR3aa: CASSPPGTGSEDTQYF

abundance: many
v_gene: TRBV12-3/TRBV12-4
CDR3aa: CASSLSPAGPLSSYNEQFF

abundance: many
v_gene: TRBV7-2
CDR3aa: CASSLGTGLTGYTF

abundance: .
v_gene: TRBV20-1
CDR3aa: CSAQSSGGYQETQYF

abundance: few
v_gene: TRBV12-3/TRBV12-4
CDR3aa: CASSSRELFF

abundance: many
v_gene: TRBV10-3
CDR3aa: CAIRGTELIRAFF

abundance: few
v_gene: TRBV3-1
CDR3aa: CASSQDARKGQPQHF

abundance: .
v_gene: TRBV7-3
CDR3aa: CASSLMAASNEQFF

abundance: many
v_gene: TRBV6-2/TRBV6-3
CDR3aa: CASSYSSGANVLTF

abundance: few
v_gene: TRBV18
CDR3aa: CASSPPGVPYEQYF

abundance: .
v_gene: TRBV6-5
CDR3aa: CASRQTGGNSPLHF

abundance: .
v_gene: TRBV2
CDR3aa: CASKAESNQPQHF

abundance: .
v_gene: TRBV28
CDR3aa: CASRSPSGSFTGELFF

abundance: many
v_gene: TRBV5-1
CDR3aa: CASSLAGGSNQPQHF

abundance: many
v_gene: TRBV6-8
CDR3aa: CASRAGTANTGELFF

abundance: many
v_gene: TRBV5-1
CDR3aa: CASSLAGDTQYF

abundance: many
v_gene: TRBV5-8
CDR3aa: CASSLEETSLPQETQYF

abundance: many
v_gene: TRBV5-1
CDR3aa: CASCAGTSTTDTQYF

abundance: many
v_gene: TRBV14
CDR3aa: CASSQELRGAEQYF

abundance: many
v_gene: TRBV27
CDR3aa: CASSKRDSQETQYF

abundance: many
v_gene: TRBV13
CDR3aa: CASSPPLAGGGSYEQYF

abundance: many
v_gene: TRBV2
CDR3aa: CASSGHNEQFF

abundance: few
v_gene: TRBV6-2/TRBV6-3
CDR3aa: CASSRSLSGELFF

abundance: many
v_gene: TRBV7-9
CDR3aa: CASSLWQDSTNEKLFF

abundance: few
v_gene: TRBV4-1
CDR3aa: CASSSQTGPSYEQYF

abundance: many
v_gene: TRBV9
CDR3aa: CASSAGQDTEAFF

abundance: few
v_gene: TRBV7-3
CDR3aa: CASSRGVTGELFF

abundance: few
v_gene: TRBV30
CDR3aa: CAWSVFARTGELFF

abundance: many
v_gene: TRBV7-2
CDR3aa: CASSSRRGGPTDTQYF

abundance: .
v_gene: TRBV28
CDR3aa: CASSYEGVPEAFF

abundance: many
v_gene: TRBV7-9
CDR3aa: CASSGGDTQYF

abundance: many
v_gene: TRBV7-2
CDR3aa: CASSPRSSGAPGDTQYF

abundance: many
v_gene: TRBV12-3/TRBV12-4
CDR3aa: CASTITGNYGYTF

abundance: .
v_gene: TRBV5-1
CDR3aa: CASSPDRGGVYEQYF

abundance: few
v_gene: TRBV6-5
CDR3aa: CASSKRGVVYGYTF